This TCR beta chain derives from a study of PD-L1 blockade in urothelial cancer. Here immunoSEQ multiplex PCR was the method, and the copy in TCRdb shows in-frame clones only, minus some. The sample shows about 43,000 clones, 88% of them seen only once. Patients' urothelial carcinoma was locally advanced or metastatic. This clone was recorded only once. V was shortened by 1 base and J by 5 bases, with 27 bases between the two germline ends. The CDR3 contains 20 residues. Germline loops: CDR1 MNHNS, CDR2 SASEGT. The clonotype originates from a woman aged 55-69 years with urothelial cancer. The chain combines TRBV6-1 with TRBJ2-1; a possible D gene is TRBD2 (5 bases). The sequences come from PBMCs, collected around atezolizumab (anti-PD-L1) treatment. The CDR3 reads CASSEEGIREAGVWNNEQFF. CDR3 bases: TGTGCCAGCAGTGAAGAAGGTATCCGGGAAGCTGGAGTGTGGAACAATGAGCAGTTCTTC.